A selection of T cell receptor beta chains follows, all from one sample in a study of T cells in Graves' hyperthyroidism and ophthalmopathy. TCRdb reprocessed the multiplex PCR reads with MiXCR, giving one entry per CDR3 protein. The table has almost 600,000 distinct CDR3 sequences, approximately 14% seen once; the top ten hold about 5.8%. Sequencing input: blood. The receptors stem from a woman under 40 with Graves' hyperthyroidism that later progressed to Graves' ophthalmopathy. The CDR3 runs from the conserved cysteine through the conserved F or W.

CDR3 length	V gene	J gene	CDR3 protein
13	TRBV12-3/TRBV12-4	TRBJ2-3	CASSLLSTDTQYF
15	TRBV20-1	TRBJ1-4	CSAFRPGQGNEKLFF
14	TRBV18	TRBJ2-2	CASSPPADTGELFF
11	TRBV7-8	TRBJ1-1	CASSSRSEAFF
15	TRBV25-1	TRBJ2-2	CASSSTSGSRRELFF
14	TRBV6-2/TRBV6-3	TRBJ1-1	CASRLGTANTEAFF
15	TRBV11-3	TRBJ1-1	CASLESGTGNTEAFF
12	TRBV2	TRBJ1-4	CASSERERELFF
18	TRBV7-2	TRBJ1-1	CASSSHRLGQTMNTEAFF
17	TRBV7-9	TRBJ2-7	CASSLSPFRTGAYEQYF
11	TRBV6-1	TRBJ2-7	CASREKGEQYF
19	TRBV28	TRBJ2-1	CASSLRLAGGNPFNNEQFF
18	TRBV7-2	TRBJ2-7	CASSFRYTLAGEAYEQYF
11	TRBV30	TRBJ2-1	CAWGQGNEQFF
15	TRBV12-3/TRBV12-4	TRBJ1-1	CASSLDSLPDTEAFF
11	TRBV29-1	TRBJ1-1	CSGAGATKAFF
19	TRBV7-4	TRBJ2-1	CASSLAASGYRLSYNEQFF
13	TRBV14	TRBJ1-2	CASSQVIGVGYTF
15	TRBV2	TRBJ2-1	CASTGASGAYNEQFF
13	TRBV10-3	TRBJ1-1	CAIMADWNTEAFF
13	TRBV2	TRBJ1-1	CASIEGWDTEAFF
14	TRBV7-3	TRBJ2-2	CASSAGTNTGELFF
15	TRBV11-2	TRBJ1-6	CASSTGTGGMSPLHF
16	TRBV5-1	TRBJ2-1	CASSLVEGTAYNEQFF
15	TRBV6-1	TRBJ2-1	CASSRPGTGQNEQFF
14	TRBV5-4	TRBJ2-1	CASSFGGGLNEQFF
13	TRBV6-1	TRBJ2-1	CASRPGQYGEQFF
14	TRBV2	TRBJ2-3	CASSVGRPPDTQYF
13	TRBV28	TRBJ2-1	CASSLGRYNEQFF
14	TRBV25-1	TRBJ2-5	CASSEWGSQETQYF
15	TRBV28	TRBJ2-7	CASTYRPTGSYEQYF
13	TRBV2	TRBJ2-5	CASSGQPGGTQYF
16	TRBV6-2/TRBV6-3	TRBJ2-7	CASSYSDRGKDYEQYF
15	TRBV24-1	TRBJ2-5	CATSGTAPNQETQYF
16	TRBV29-1	TRBJ1-2	CSVESPRGVASGGYTF
14	TRBV12-3/TRBV12-4	TRBJ1-1	CASSPWVSGAEAFF
14	TRBV15	TRBJ1-2	CATSSRGVEYGYTF
14	TRBV19	TRBJ1-1	CASTTAGSGTEAFF
13	TRBV6-1	TRBJ2-1	CASRTDSYNEQFF
15	TRBV6-5	TRBJ1-1	CASSYSAVRDTEAFF
18	TRBV3-1	TRBJ2-1	CASSQGAAGTPSYNEQFF
15	TRBV2	TRBJ2-1	CTSSLGPGPGNEQFF
10	TRBV29-1	TRBJ2-1	CSVEIANQFF